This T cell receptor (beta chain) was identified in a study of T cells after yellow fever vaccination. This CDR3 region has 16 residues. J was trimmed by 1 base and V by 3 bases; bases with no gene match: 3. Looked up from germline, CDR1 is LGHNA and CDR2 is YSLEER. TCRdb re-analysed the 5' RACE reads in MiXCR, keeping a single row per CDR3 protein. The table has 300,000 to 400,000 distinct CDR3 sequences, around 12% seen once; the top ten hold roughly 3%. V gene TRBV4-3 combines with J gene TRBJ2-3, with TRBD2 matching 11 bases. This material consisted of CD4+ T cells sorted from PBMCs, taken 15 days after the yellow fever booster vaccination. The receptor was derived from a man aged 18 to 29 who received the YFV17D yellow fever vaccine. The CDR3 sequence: CASSQNSGGGTDTQYF. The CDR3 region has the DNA TGCGCCAGCAGCCAGAATAGCGGGGGGGGCACAGATACGCAGTATTTT.